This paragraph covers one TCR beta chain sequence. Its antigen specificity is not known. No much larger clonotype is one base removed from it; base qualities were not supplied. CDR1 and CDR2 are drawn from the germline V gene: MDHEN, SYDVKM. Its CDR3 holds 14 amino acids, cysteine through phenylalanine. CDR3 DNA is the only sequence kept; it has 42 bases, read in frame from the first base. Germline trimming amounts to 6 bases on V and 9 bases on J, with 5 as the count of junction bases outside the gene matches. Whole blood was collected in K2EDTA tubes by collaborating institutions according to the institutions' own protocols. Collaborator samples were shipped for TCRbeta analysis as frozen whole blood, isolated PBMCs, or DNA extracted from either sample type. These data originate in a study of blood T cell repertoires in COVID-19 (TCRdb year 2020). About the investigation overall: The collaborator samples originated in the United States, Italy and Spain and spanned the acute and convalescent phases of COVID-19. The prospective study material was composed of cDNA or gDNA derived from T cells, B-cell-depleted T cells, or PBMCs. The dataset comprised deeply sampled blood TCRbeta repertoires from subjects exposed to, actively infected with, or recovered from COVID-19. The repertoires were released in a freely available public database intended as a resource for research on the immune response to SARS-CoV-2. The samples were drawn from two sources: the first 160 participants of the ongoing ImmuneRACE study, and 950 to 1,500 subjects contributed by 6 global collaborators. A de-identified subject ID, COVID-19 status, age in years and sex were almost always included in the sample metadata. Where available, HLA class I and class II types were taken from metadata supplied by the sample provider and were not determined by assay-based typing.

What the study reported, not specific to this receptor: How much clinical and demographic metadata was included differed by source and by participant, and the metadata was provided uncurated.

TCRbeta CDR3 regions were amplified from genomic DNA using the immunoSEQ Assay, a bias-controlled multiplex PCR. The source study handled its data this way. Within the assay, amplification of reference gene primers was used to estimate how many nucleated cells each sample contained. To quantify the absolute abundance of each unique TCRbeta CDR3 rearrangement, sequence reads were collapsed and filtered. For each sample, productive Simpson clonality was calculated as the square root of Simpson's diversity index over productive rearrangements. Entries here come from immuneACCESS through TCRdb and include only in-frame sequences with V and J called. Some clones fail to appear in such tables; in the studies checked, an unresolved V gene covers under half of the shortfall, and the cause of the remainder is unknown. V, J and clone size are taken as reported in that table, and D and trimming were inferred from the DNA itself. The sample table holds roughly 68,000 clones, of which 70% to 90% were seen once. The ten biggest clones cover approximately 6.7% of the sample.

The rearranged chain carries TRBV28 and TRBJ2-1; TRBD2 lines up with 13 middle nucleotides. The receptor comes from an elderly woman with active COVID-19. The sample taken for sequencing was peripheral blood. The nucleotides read TGTGCCAGCAGAGCCGGGACTAGCGGGATTGAGCAGTTCTTC. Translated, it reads CASRAGTSGIEQFF.